This T cell receptor beta chain was captured in a study of T cells in Graves' hyperthyroidism and ophthalmopathy. Study-wide background: Peripheral blood specimens were obtained at initial diagnosis, prior to any treatment. Study observations and caveats: The model anticipated ophthalmopathy a median about 7 months pre-onset.

Diagnostic assessment was based on clinical symptoms, serum thyroxine and TRAb, thyroid ultrasound and orbital computed tomography. The PBMCs studied were ones that came from about 10 ml fresh peripheral blood. The source material, RNA transcripts, was used to amplify TCR beta CDR3 regions. Carried out on the TCR CDR3, a first-round RT-PCR used the HTBI primer set. MiXCR, run by TCRdb on the multiplex PCR reads, gives a single entry per CDR3 protein. The repertoire holds approximately 300,000 distinct CDR3 sequences, roughly 18% seen once, with approximately 35% in the top ten. There are many counts of this clonotype. Antigen unknown. CDR3 length: 15 amino acids. With V trimmed by 2 bases and J by 4 bases, 7 bases remained unmatched. Looked up from germline, CDR1 is MDHEN and CDR2 is SYDVKM.

This rearrangement joins TRBV28 to TRBJ2-7; 8 nucleotides match TRBD1. The sequence was obtained from a man between 50 and 59 years old with Graves' ophthalmopathy. The sequencing sample was made of blood. The CDR3 loop is CASSLGGQVGYEQYF. CDR3 in DNA: TGTGCCAGCAGTTTAGGGGGACAGGTCGGGTACGAGCAGTACTTC.